The clone carrying this T cell receptor beta chain occurred a few times. A TCRbeta library incorporating unique molecular identifiers was prepared. A single record per CDR3 protein comes from TCRdb applying MiXCR to the PCR reads. The data hold approximately 400,000 distinct CDR3 sequences, with under 13% observed a single time. The data were obtained in a study of T-cell reconstitution after alpha-beta-depleted transplantation in children. The CDR3 totals 14 residues. With V trimmed by 3 bases and J by 1 base, 3 bases remained unmatched. The germline CDR1 and CDR2 sequences are DFQATT and SNEGSKA (reference sequence).

The sample consisted of PBMCs from the stem cell graft donor, taken from the stem cell graft. The rearrangement joins TRBV20-1 to TRBJ2-5, with TRBD2 matching 9 bases. The clonotype originates from a human donor who donated a stem cell graft to a child with acute myeloid leukemia. The CDR3 region is CSASGTSSQETQYF. The CDR3 nucleotides read TGCAGTGCTAGTGGGACTAGCAGCCAAGAGACCCAGTACTTC.